One and the same sample provided the 30 T cell receptor beta chains below, sequenced in a study of T-cell memory formation after mild COVID-19. MiXCR, applied by TCRdb to the 5' RACE reads, yields one record per CDR3 protein. This table holds approximately 150,000 distinct CDR3 sequences, roughly 13% found once. The specimen sequenced was PBMCs or a T cell subset sorted from them (not recorded which). These TCRs come from a man aged 18 to 30 who had mild COVID-19 (a few samples of this study predate the infection). Cell type and time point are not known.

This clonotype was observed a few times. This chain connects TRBV12-3 or TRBV12-4 to TRBJ2-7; D unresolved. Trimming left V 4 bases short and J 3 bases short, with 13 bases between. The CDR3 is made up of 14 amino acids. CDR3 bases: TGTGCCAGCAGTTCTGGCCTTGGGGACTACGAGCAGTACTTC. Protein product: CASSSGLGDYEQYF.

This clonotype showed up just a few times. The chain combines TRBV4-1 with TRBJ1-2; D unresolved. CDR1 and CDR2 from the germline V gene are MGHRA and YSYEKL. The CDR3 contains 15 residues. The V and J ends lost 4 bases and 7 bases respectively, with 19 bases between them. CDR3: CASSRPGEGLFGYTF. The DNA of the CDR3 is TGCGCCAGCAGCCGCCCGGGAGAGGGTCTCTTTGGCTACACCTTC.

The J gene is TRBJ2-7, the V gene TRBV7-2; no firm D call. The V and J ends lost 5 bases and 3 bases respectively, with 11 bases between them. CDR1 SGHTA and CDR2 FQGNSA come from the germline V gene. This CDR3 is 13 amino acids long. In DNA, the CDR3 is TGTGCCAGCAGCACCGACACAAACTACGAGCAGTACGTC. Its translation is CASSTDTNYEQYV.

This clonotype was observed at least ten times. The chain employs TRBV7-9 and TRBJ1-6; D remains ambiguous. Germline CDR1 reads SEHNR; CDR2 reads FQNEAQ (reference sequence). This CDR3 is built from 12 residues. The V end was cut by 6 bases, the J end by 8 bases, with 8 bases between. CDR3 nucleotides: TGTGCCAGCAGTTTTGGGGATTCACCCCTCCACTTT. Its translation is CASSFGDSPLHF. Together with reference TRBV7-9 and TRBJ1-6, the CDR3 gives the full variable domain: DTGVSQNPRHKITKRGQNVTFRCDPISEHNRLYWYRQTLGQGPEFLTYFQNEAQLEKSRLLSDRFSAERPKGSFSTLEIQRTEQGDSAMYLCASSFGDSPLHFGNGTRLTVT.

J is TRBJ2-7 and V is TRBV13; D is unresolved. The germline V and J ends were trimmed by 5 bases and 3 bases, with 5 bases remaining between them. This CDR3 has 11 residues. The germline V gene encodes CDR1 PRHDT and CDR2 FYEKMQ (reference sequence). The CDR3 DNA reads as TGTGCCAGCAGCCGAATCTACGAGCAGTACTTC. Encoded protein: CASSRIYEQYF.

CDR3 DNA sequence: TGTGCCAGCAGCTTAGCGCGTCTAGCTGGCCATGAGCAGTTCTTC. Its translation: CASSLARLAGHEQFF. The chain uses TRBV7-6 and TRBJ2-1, with D possibly being TRBD2 (5 bases). This CDR3 has 15 residues. Germline-derived CDR1 and CDR2 are SGHVS and FNYEAQ. The V end was cut by 0 bases, the J end by 8 bases, with 14 bases between.

The chain links TRBV10-3 to TRBJ1-5, with D uncertain. CDR1 and CDR2 from the germline V gene are ENHRY and SYGVKD. Trimming left V 0 bases short and J 4 bases short, with 4 bases between. The CDR3 covers 13 residues. CDR3 DNA sequence: TGTGCCATCAGTGAGTCTGGGAATCAGCCCCAGCATTTT. The encoded protein is CAISESGNQPQHF.

V gene TRBV5-1 combines with J gene TRBJ2-6; D is ambiguous. Germline V gives CDR1 SGHRS, CDR2 YFSETQ. The CDR3 is 16 residues long. Trimming cost V 6 bases and J 0 bases, with 13 bases left between them. CDR3 region: CASTLFGHSGANVLTF. The CDR3 DNA is TGCGCCAGCACCCTTTTCGGCCACTCTGGGGCCAACGTCCTGACTTTC.

This clonotype has a handful of counts. The rearrangement uses TRBV12-3 or TRBV12-4 and TRBJ1-2, with D hard to call. CDR3 length equals 15 residues. V lost 4 bases, J lost 2 bases, and 14 bases lay in between. CDR3 sequence (DNA): TGTGCCAGCAGTTCAACTGCAGGACGGAACTATGGCTACACCTTC. Translation gives CASSSTAGRNYGYTF.

This clonotype has only a few counts. The chain carries TRBV11-2 and TRBJ2-2; possibly TRBD1 or TRBD2 for D (5 bases each). The CDR3 sequence is 15 residues long. Per the germline V gene, CDR1 is SGHAT and CDR2 is FQNNGV. V lost 6 bases, J lost 9 bases, and 20 bases lay in between. CDR3 in DNA: TGTGCCAGCAGGCGGTGGGGGATGTATGACCGGGAGCTGTTTTTT. The encoded protein is CASRRWGMYDRELFF.

Ten or more counts support this clonotype. The rearrangement joins TRBV7-2 to TRBJ1-2; 11 bases are shared with TRBD1. V shed 5 bases and J 9 bases; nucleotides not matched to a gene: 8. Germline assignment: CDR1 SGHTA and CDR2 FQGNSA. This CDR3 region has 14 residues. CDR3 loop: CASSRTGTGGSYTF. The CDR3 DNA is TGTGCCAGCAGCCGCACCGGGACAGGGGGTAGCTACACCTTC.

CDR3 nucleotide sequence: TGTGCCAGCAGCCAGTCTCGTGCAGGGCCAGATACGCAGTATTTT. It specifies CASSQSRAGPDTQYF. The chain uses TRBV12-3 or TRBV12-4 and TRBJ2-3, with D possibly being TRBD1 (5 bases). This CDR3 comprises 15 residues. V lost 6 bases, J lost 4 bases, and 17 bases lay in between.

The chain is built from TRBV12-3 or TRBV12-4 and TRBJ1-2, with D perhaps matching TRBD1 (6 bases). There are 11 residues in the CDR3. V lost 8 bases, J lost 7 bases, and 11 bases lay in between. Here the CDR3 reads CASARGAGYTF. CDR3 sequence (DNA): TGTGCCAGCGCCCGGGGGGCTGGCTACACCTTC.

This clonotype occurred many times. The chain uses TRBV5-1 and TRBJ2-5, with a weak D call TRBD1 (6 bases). V shed 3 bases and J shed 2 bases, with 8 bases lying between them. This CDR3 contains 13 residues. CDR1 is SGHRS and CDR2 is YFSETQ in the germline V gene. The CDR3 DNA reads TGCGCCAGCAGCTGGACAGATCAAGAGACCCAGTACTTC. Protein: CASSWTDQETQYF.

The rearrangement links TRBV20-1 to TRBJ1-4; weak D call: TRBD1 (5 bases). Deletions cut 3 bases from V and 8 bases from J, with 13 bases between. The germline CDR1 and CDR2 sequences are DFQATT and SNEGSKA (reference sequence). The CDR3 has 13 residues. CDR3 in amino acids: CSASSGLEEKLFF. The CDR3 DNA reads TGCAGTGCTAGTTCAGGGTTGGAAGAAAAACTGTTTTTT.

The rearrangement links TRBV6-2 or TRBV6-3 to TRBJ2-5; possibly TRBD2 for D (5 bases). CDR3 length equals 15 residues. V was shortened by 2 bases and J by 5 bases, with 15 bases between the two germline ends. Germline CDR1 is MNHEY and CDR2 is SVGEGT. CDR3 in amino acids: CASSYLDWGPETQYF. For the CDR3, the DNA is TGTGCCAGCAGTTACCTGGACTGGGGTCCGGAGACCCAGTACTTC.

This clonotype was counted at least ten times. The chain joins TRBV12-3 or TRBV12-4 to TRBJ1-6; TRBD1 matches 7 bases. This CDR3 comprises 17 residues. V gave up 6 bases and J gave up 0 bases; unmatched junction bases: 8. This CDR3 reads CASSLDRRSSYNSPLHF. The CDR3 coding sequence is TGTGCCAGCAGCCTGGACAGGAGGAGCTCCTATAATTCACCCCTCCACTTT.

The sample holds a few counts of this clonotype. The rearrangement uses TRBV4-3 and TRBJ1-2; 8 bases fit TRBD1. The junction had 2 bases not matched to a gene; V was cut back by 0 bases and J by 2 bases. The CDR3 has 15 residues. Germline loops: CDR1 LGHNA, CDR2 YSLEER. The CDR3: CASSQEWTGNYGYTF. The CDR3 region has the DNA TGCGCCAGCAGCCAAGAGTGGACAGGGAACTATGGCTACACCTTC.

This clonotype has only a few counts. The chain combines TRBV18 with TRBJ2-5; no clear D gene. The length of the CDR3 is 13 residues. V was trimmed by 3 bases and J by 5 bases, leaving 10 bases between them. Germline CDR1 reads KGHSH; CDR2 reads LQKENI. For the CDR3, the DNA is TGTGCCAGCTCACCGCGAGTGGACGAGACCCAGTACTTC. The encoded protein is CASSPRVDETQYF.

The V and J genes are TRBV4-2 and TRBJ2-5, with 12 bases that match TRBD2. The junction had 2 bases not matched to a gene; V was cut back by 4 bases and J by 5 bases. Germline V gene lookup returns CDR1 LGHNA and CDR2 YNFKEQ. The CDR3 is 14 amino acids. CDR3: CASSPSGGVETQYF. The CDR3 DNA reads TGTGCCAGCAGCCCTAGCGGGGGGGTGGAGACCCAGTACTTC.

There are many counts of this clonotype. The gene calls are TRBV7-3 and TRBJ1-1, with a possible D match to TRBD1 (6 bases). The CDR3 runs 16 residues. Germline V lookup: CDR1 SGHTA, CDR2 FQGTGA. The V end lost 5 bases, the J end lost 1 base, and 17 bases lay between the germline ends. CDR3 sequence reads: CASSPRQVGTNTEAFF. CDR3 sequence (DNA): TGTGCCAGCAGCCCCCGACAGGTGGGGACGAACACTGAAGCTTTCTTT.

This clonotype has a count of ten or more. The chain has TRBV7-9 and TRBJ2-1, with D hard to call. This CDR3 spans 15 amino acids. The germline V gene has CDR1 SEHNR and CDR2 FQNEAQ (reference sequence). Trimming removed 3 bases from V and 7 bases from J, with 16 bases in between. CDR3 DNA sequence: TGTGCCAGCAGCTTCCCGCCCCGGTTGGGAAATGAGCAGTTCTTC. Translating it yields CASSFPPRLGNEQFF.

This chain uses TRBV7-2 with TRBJ2-2, with a tentative D call TRBD1 (6 bases). This CDR3 is built from 16 residues. The germline V gene has CDR1 SGHTA and CDR2 FQGNSA. Trimming stripped 5 bases from V and 7 bases from J, with 20 bases between. The CDR3 reads CASSPLDRSNRGELFF. The CDR3 region has the DNA TGTGCCAGCAGCCCCCTCGACAGGTCTAATCGCGGGGAGCTGTTTTTT. The full variable domain, with the rest looked up from reference TRBV7-2 and TRBJ2-2, is GAGVSQSPSNKVTEKGKDVELRCDPISGHTALYWYRQSLGQGLEFLIYFQGNSAPDKSGLPSDRFSAERTGGSVSTLTIQRTQQEDSAVYLCASSPLDRSNRGELFFGEGSRLTVL.

This CDR3 is CASCIQGADTQYF. CDR3 nucleotides: TGCGCCAGCTGTATCCAGGGTGCAGATACGCAGTATTTT. The chain combines TRBV5-1 with TRBJ2-3; TRBD1 is a possible D gene (5 bases). V gave up 7 bases and J gave up 4 bases, with 13 bases separating them. Germline CDR1 SGHRS, CDR2 YFSETQ. The CDR3 covers 13 residues.

This clonotype was seen only a few times. The V and J genes are TRBV7-3 and TRBJ2-2; 7 positions agree with TRBD2. The J segment lost 0 bases and the V segment lost 4 bases, leaving 5 bases of the junction unmatched. The CDR3 has 16 residues. Germline-derived CDR1 and CDR2 are SGHTA and FQGTGA. In DNA, the CDR3 is TGTGCCAGCAGCTGGTACGGGGGGTCGAACACCGGGGAGCTGTTTTTT. This sequence encodes CASSWYGGSNTGELFF.

With regard to this clonotype: A read error may account for a junction end that differs from germline. V gene TRBV20-1 combines with J gene TRBJ1-2; 9 nucleotides match TRBD1. CDR1 and CDR2 from the germline V gene are DFQATT and SNEGSKA (reference sequence). CDR3 length equals 10 residues. DNA of the CDR3: TGCAGTGCGACCCCGACAGGGGGGTTCTTC. It codes for CSATPTGGFF.

The chain uses TRBV4-2 and TRBJ2-3, with 8 bases aligning to TRBD2. CDR3 length: 14 amino acids. CDR1 and CDR2 from the germline V gene are LGHNA and YNFKEQ. J lost 2 bases, V lost 8 bases, and 6 bases had no gene match. As DNA, the CDR3 is TGTGCCAGCTCGCCGGGGGGGGTCACAGATACGCAGTATTTT. It yields the protein CASSPGGVTDTQYF.

This rearrangement joins TRBV6-1 to TRBJ1-5; D gene uncertain. The V gene lost 7 bases and the J gene lost 5 bases, with 15 bases spanning the gap. The CDR3 runs to 14 residues. The germline CDR1 and CDR2 sequences are MNHNS and SASEGT. CDR3 sequence reads: CASTLAGGYQPQHF. The CDR3, as DNA: TGTGCCAGCACTCTAGCGGGAGGGTATCAGCCCCAGCATTTT.

The chain links TRBV4-3 to TRBJ2-2, with D possibly TRBD1 on 6 matching bases. The CDR3 is 17 amino acids. V lost 0 bases and J lost 4, with 15 bases in between. The germline V gene has CDR1 LGHNA and CDR2 YSLEER. The CDR3 coding sequence is TGCGCCAGCAGCCAAGAGGGGGCCAGCCGAGGCACCGGGGAGCTGTTTTTT. Protein sequence: CASSQEGASRGTGELFF.

The V and J genes are TRBV18 and TRBJ2-3; 8 bases align to TRBD2. Germline CDR1 and CDR2: KGHSH and LQKENI. This CDR3 region has 16 residues. V dropped 3 bases and J dropped 6; count of bases not matched to a gene: 11. CDR3 region: CASSPLTGGGVDTQYF. The CDR3 DNA reads TGTGCCAGCTCACCCTTGACCGGGGGGGGCGTGGATACGCAGTATTTT.